One and the same sample provided the 13 T cell receptor beta chains below, sequenced in a study of blood T cell repertoires in COVID-19. Clones were read by immunoSEQ multiplex PCR, and TCRdb kept only the in-frame ones, dropping some. In the table there are about 480,000 clones, over 75% of which are singletons. Sequencing used PBMCs or T cells enriched from blood (not recorded which). The receptors come from a woman between 35 and 50 years old who had recovered from COVID-19.

The chain carries TRBV11-2 and TRBJ2-3, with a weak D call TRBD2 (5 bases). The ends were cut back, 4 bases at V and 4 bases at J, with 12 bases in the middle. CDR3 length: 14 residues. Germline V gene sequence: CDR1 SGHAT, CDR2 FQNNGV. This CDR3 reads CASSSLLLADTQYF. CDR3 sequence (DNA): TGTGCCAGCAGCTCGCTCCTACTAGCAGATACGCAGTATTTT.

The rearrangement joins TRBV14 to TRBJ1-1; D gene uncertain. The CDR3 runs 12 residues. Between the trimmed V and J ends, which lost 4 bases and 8 bases, there was a span of 11 bases. Germline CDR1 and CDR2: SGHDN and FVKESK. CDR3 region: CASSRRGQEAFF. CDR3 in DNA: TGTGCCAGCAGCCGTCGCGGCCAAGAAGCTTTCTTT.

This sequence joins TRBV6-5 and TRBJ1-5; 8 bases are shared with TRBD1. Unmatched junction bases numbered 9, after V lost 7 bases and J lost 7 bases. The CDR3 covers 14 residues. The germline CDR1 and CDR2 sequences are MNHEY and SVGAGI. The DNA of the CDR3 is TGTGCCAGCATTCGACAGGGGTGGAGCCAGCCCCAGCATTTT. Residues: CASIRQGWSQPQHF.

The J gene is TRBJ2-3, the V gene TRBV10-2, with TRBD2 matching over 11 bases. V was pared by 6 bases and J by 2 bases, with 4 bases of the junction left unmatched. This CDR3 has 15 amino acids. Germline CDR1 WSHSY, CDR2 SAAADI. CDR3 in DNA: TGCGCCAGCAGAAAGACTAGCGGGAACACAGATACGCAGTATTTT. Translated, it gives CASRKTSGNTDTQYF.

The chain has TRBV4-1 and TRBJ1-1, with D tentatively TRBD1 (5 bases). CDR1 MGHRA and CDR2 YSYEKL come from the germline V gene. Trimming cost V 2 bases and J 0 bases, with 16 bases left between them. This CDR3 has 17 residues. Here the CDR3 DNA reads TGCGCCAGCAGCCAATCCCTCAGCGGGACGGTGAACACTGAAGCTTTCTTT. Its protein product is CASSQSLSGTVNTEAFF.

The CDR3 spells CASTSGQGSSPLHF. The DNA of the CDR3 is TGTGCCAGCACCTCGGGACAGGGCAGTTCACCCCTCCACTTT. This chain links TRBV6-5 with TRBJ1-6, with 9 positions matching TRBD1. Unmatched junction bases numbered 7, after V lost 7 bases and J lost 9 bases. Germline CDR1 and CDR2: MNHEY and SVGAGI. The CDR3 runs to 14 residues.

The chain is built from TRBV12-2 and TRBJ2-1; the table's D call, TRBD2, has no DNA check behind it. TRBV12-2 is classified as a pseudogene. CDR3 length: 15 amino acids. The CDR3: CASRLGTSANNEQFF. Here the CDR3 DNA reads TGTGCAAGTCGCTTAGGGACTAGCGCTAACAATGAGCAGTTCTTC.

The rearrangement joins TRBV4-3 to TRBJ2-2; possibly TRBD2 for D (6 bases). Germline loops: CDR1 LGHNA, CDR2 YSLEER. The CDR3 length is 17 residues. The germline V and J ends were trimmed by 0 bases and 0 bases, with 11 bases remaining between them. The DNA for the CDR3 is TGCGCCAGCAGCCAAGATCGGGGACTGGCGAACACCGGGGAGCTGTTTTTT. Translation: CASSQDRGLANTGELFF.

The genes are TRBV24-1 and TRBJ1-2, with D possibly TRBD1 on 5 matching bases. V lost 4 bases and J lost 5, with 22 bases in between. The germline V gene encodes CDR1 KGHDR and CDR2 SFDVKD. The CDR3 sequence is 17 residues long. The CDR3 region is CATSEPARTIGEYGYTF. The CDR3 DNA reads TGTGCCACCAGTGAGCCTGCTCGGACAATAGGGGAATATGGCTACACCTTC.

Here the CDR3 DNA reads TGTGCCAGTAGTGCGACAGTCTCTGGAAACACCATATATTTT. Protein: CASSATVSGNTIYF. The chain recombines TRBV19 with TRBJ1-3; D may be TRBD1 (5 bases). The germline V and J ends were trimmed by 5 bases and 0 bases, with 8 bases remaining between them. This CDR3 contains 14 residues. The germline CDR1 and CDR2 sequences are LNHDA and SQIVND (reference sequence).

V gene TRBV27 combines with J gene TRBJ1-2; D not resolved. CDR1 and CDR2 from the germline V gene are MNHEY and SMNVEV (reference sequence). V was shortened by 3 bases and J by 0 bases, with 14 bases between the two germline ends. The CDR3 contains 16 residues. The CDR3 sequence: CASSLRLQASNYGYTF. The CDR3 DNA is TGTGCCAGCAGTTTGCGTCTGCAGGCCTCTAACTATGGCTACACCTTC.

V gene TRBV5-1 combines with J gene TRBJ1-6; 8 bases match TRBD1. The V gene end was trimmed by 1 base and the J gene end by 9 bases; junction bases not matched to a gene: 6. Germline CDR1 reads SGHRS; CDR2 reads YFSETQ. This CDR3 contains 15 residues. The CDR3 spells CASSLNGDRSSPLHF. The CDR3 bases are TGCGCCAGCAGCTTGAATGGGGACAGGAGTTCACCCCTCCACTTT.

J is TRBJ2-3 and V is TRBV5-1; 7 bases line up with TRBD2. V shed 4 bases and J 5 bases; nucleotides not matched to a gene: 13. The CDR3 is made up of 16 amino acids. Germline CDR1 SGHRS, CDR2 YFSETQ. The CDR3 sequence is CASSPLGRELVDTQYF. In nucleotides, the CDR3 is TGCGCCAGCAGCCCTCTCGGGCGGGAGTTGGTAGATACGCAGTATTTT.